Shown below are 27 T cell receptor beta chains from a single sample sequenced in a study of CD4+ T cells in melanoma. Repertoires were generated with immunoSEQ multiplex PCR, while TCRdb's copy carries only in-frame clones and drops some. The table includes some 50,000 clones, 75% to 90% detected once. The material sequenced was peripheral blood. These receptors were collected from a human donor with melanoma.

V gene TRBV19 combines with J gene TRBJ2-3; D is unresolved. V lost 4 bases and J 0 bases, leaving 11 bases between the germline ends. The germline CDR1 and CDR2 sequences are LNHDA and SQIVND (reference sequence). The CDR3 covers 15 residues. CDR3 protein: CASSSSASSTDTQYF. The DNA of the CDR3 is TGTGCCAGTAGTAGCTCCGCATCTAGCACAGATACGCAGTATTTT.

This clone was seen more than once but under ten times. The V call is TRBV7-8, the J call TRBJ2-7, with TRBD2 matching 8 bases. This CDR3 spans 13 amino acids. With V trimmed by 4 bases and J by 2 bases, 1 base remained unmatched. The germline V gene encodes CDR1 SGHVS and CDR2 FQNEAQ. CDR3 sequence: CASSSGLAYEQYF. CDR3 DNA: TGTGCCAGCAGCTCGGGACTAGCCTACGAGCAGTACTTC.

This clone was detected once. The chain has TRBV28 and TRBJ2-2; 7 nucleotides line up with TRBD1. Trimming removed 8 bases from V and 5 bases from J; junction bases left unmatched: 8. Germline CDR1 reads MDHEN; CDR2 reads SYDVKM. The CDR3 spans 14 residues. CDR3 nucleotide sequence: TGTGCCAGCGAACGAACAGGGGTTACCGGGGAGCTGTTTTTT. Its protein product is CASERTGVTGELFF.

This sequence joins TRBV9 and TRBJ2-1; TRBD2 aligns across 7 bases. Germline CDR1 and CDR2: SGDLS and YYNGEE. V gave up 3 bases and J gave up 4 bases; unmatched junction bases: 7. CDR3 size: 15 residues. The CDR3 here is CASSGGGGSYNEQFF. The CDR3 nucleotides are TGTGCCAGCAGCGGGGGGGGAGGGAGTTACAATGAGCAGTTCTTC. Full variable domain (outside the CDR3, taken from reference TRBV9 and TRBJ2-1): DSGVTQTPKHLITATGQRVTLRCSPRSGDLSVYWYQQSLDQGLQFLIQYYNGEERAKGNILERFSAQQFPDLHSELNLSSLELGDSALYFCASSGGGGSYNEQFFGPGTRLTVL.

This chain uses TRBV15 with TRBJ1-2; D is uncertain. From germline, CDR1 is LNHNV and CDR2 YYDKDF (reference sequence). The V and J ends lost 0 bases and 4 bases respectively, with 6 bases between them. The length of the CDR3 is 13 residues. The CDR3 is CATSRERIYGYTF. The CDR3 region has the DNA TGTGCCACCAGCAGAGAGAGGATCTATGGCTACACCTTC.

This clone has more than one count but fewer than ten. The rearrangement uses TRBV14 and TRBJ2-7; perhaps D is TRBD1 or TRBD2 (5 bases each). In germline, CDR1 is SGHDN, CDR2 FVKESK. CDR3 length equals 14 residues. Trimming removed 1 base at V and 1 base at J, with 8 bases between. The CDR3 loop is CASSQAGPSYEQYF. The CDR3 DNA reads TGTGCCAGCAGCCAAGCGGGACCTTCCTACGAGCAGTACTTC.

In this sample, this clone turned up once. This chain links TRBV7-6 with TRBJ1-1; D call uncertain. CDR3 length: 16 amino acids. CDR1 and CDR2 (germline): SGHVS, FNYEAQ. Trimming shortened V by 5 bases and J by 4 bases, and 20 bases separated the two germline ends. CDR3 amino acids: CASSRAPGPLGTEAFF. The CDR3, as DNA: TGTGCCAGCAGCCGGGCCCCGGGTCCTCTGGGCACTGAAGCTTTCTTT. Full variable domain (outside the CDR3, taken from reference TRBV7-6 and TRBJ1-1): GAGVSQSPRYKVTKRGQDVALRCDPISGHVSLYWYRQALGQGPEFLTYFNYEAQQDKSGLPNDRFSAERPEGSISTLTIQRTEQRDSAMYRCASSRAPGPLGTEAFFGQGTRLTVV.

This chain's CDR3 is CASSGSDEKLFF. DNA of the CDR3: TGTGCCAGCAGCGGCAGCGATGAAAAACTGTTTTTT. V and J are TRBV5-6 and TRBJ1-4; D unclear. The CDR3 runs to 12 residues. The germline V gene has CDR1 SGHDT and CDR2 YYEEEE. Trimming cost V 4 bases and J 6 bases, with 7 bases left between them.

The sample holds one count of this clone. The rearrangement uses TRBV27 and TRBJ2-3, with 8 bases lining up with TRBD2. The CDR3 extends over 16 amino acids. Germline V gene sequence: CDR1 MNHEY, CDR2 SMNVEV (reference sequence). Trimming cost V 2 bases and J 2 bases; bases outside gene matches: 6. The CDR3 sequence is CASSLGRGVDTDTQYF. For the CDR3, the DNA is TGTGCCAGCAGTTTAGGGCGGGGGGTGGACACAGATACGCAGTATTTT.

V is TRBV5-1 and J is TRBJ1-1; 12 positions agree with TRBD1. This CDR3 region has 17 residues. The V and J ends lost 0 bases and 1 base, in that order; junction bases with no gene match: 4. The germline V gene has CDR1 SGHRS and CDR2 YFSETQ. The CDR3, as DNA: TGCGCCAGCAGCTTGGGGGACAGGGGGCGAACGAACACTGAAGCTTTCTTT. It specifies CASSLGDRGRTNTEAFF.

The chain combines TRBV28 with TRBJ2-7, with D possibly being TRBD1 (5 bases). This CDR3 is built from 15 residues. Looked up from germline, CDR1 is MDHEN and CDR2 is SYDVKM. The ends were cut back, 3 bases at V and 2 bases at J, with 14 bases in the middle. CDR3 DNA sequence: TGTGCCAGCAGTTTTTGGGGCCTGGGGACCTACGAGCAGTACTTC. Translated: CASSFWGLGTYEQYF.

This chain links TRBV6-5 with TRBJ1-1; no definite D call. Germline CDR1 reads MNHEY; CDR2 reads SVGAGI. Trimming left V 5 bases short and J 0 bases short, with 4 bases between. The CDR3 covers 12 residues. The CDR3 DNA follows: TGTGCCAGCAGTCGGGTGAACACTGAAGCTTTCTTT. This encodes CASSRVNTEAFF.

V gene TRBV15 combines with J gene TRBJ2-3, with TRBD2 matching over 13 bases. V shed 0 bases, J shed 3 bases, and the junction held 3 bases outside the gene matches. Germline assignment: CDR1 LNHNV and CDR2 YYDKDF (reference sequence). This CDR3 has 17 amino acids. The CDR3 region has the DNA TGTGCCACCAGCAGAGAACTAGCGGGGGGGCCTACAGATACGCAGTATTTT. This translates into CATSRELAGGPTDTQYF.

Here the CDR3 DNA reads TGTGCCAGCAGTTACTCGGCAGGATCGAATGAAAAACTGTTTTTT. Translation gives CASSYSAGSNEKLFF. The V gene is TRBV6-5, the J gene TRBJ1-4; the D is unclear. The germline gives CDR1 MNHEY, CDR2 SVGAGI. The CDR3 contains 15 residues. The V end lost 0 bases, the J end lost 5 bases, and 10 bases lay between the germline ends.

In the case of this clone: The junction differs from germline at one of its ends, possibly a read error. The chain combines TRBV28 with TRBJ2-7; D gene unclear. Germline V CDR1 and CDR2: MDHEN, SYDVKM. This CDR3 spans 14 amino acids. DNA for the CDR3: TGTGCCAGCAGTTTTTCGGACCGAACCCTCGAGCAGCACTTC. Its protein product is CASSFSDRTLEQHF.

V is TRBV7-2 and J is TRBJ1-3; TRBD1 matches 9 bases. Germline trimming cut 5 bases from V and 0 bases from J; bases unmatched to any gene: 8. The germline CDR1 and CDR2 sequences are SGHTA and FQGNSA. The CDR3 length is 17 residues. The CDR3 bases are TGTGCCAGCAGCCCAACAGGGGGCGGTGGCTCTGGAAACACCATATATTTT. Translation gives CASSPTGGGGSGNTIYF.

V and J are TRBV19 and TRBJ2-3; 8 bases line up with TRBD1. The CDR3 is made up of 15 amino acids. The germline gives CDR1 LNHDA, CDR2 SQIVND (reference sequence). The V and J ends lost 4 bases and 1 base, in that order; junction bases with no gene match: 4. The DNA for the CDR3 is TGTGCCAGTAGTAGACGACAGGGGCGCACAGATACGCAGTATTTT. As protein: CASSRRQGRTDTQYF.

This clone has only one observation. V usage is TRBV6-1 and J usage is TRBJ1-4; D is possibly TRBD1 (6 bases). The V and J ends lost 8 bases and 5 bases respectively, with 6 bases between them. CDR1 is MNHNS, CDR2 SASEGT, per germline. The CDR3 spans 11 residues. The CDR3 sequence: CASGQNEKLFF. The CDR3 region has the DNA TGTGCCAGCGGACAGAATGAAAAACTGTTTTTT.

This rearrangement joins TRBV5-4 to TRBJ2-5; D possibly corresponds to TRBD1 (6 bases). This CDR3 has 14 amino acids. V dropped 6 bases and J dropped 2 bases, with 14 bases sitting between them. The germline CDR1 and CDR2 sequences are SGHNT and YYREEE (reference sequence). The CDR3 DNA follows: TGTGCCAGCAACTGGCACAGGGAGCAAGAGACCCAGTACTTC. It translates to CASNWHREQETQYF.

This clone was counted between two and nine times. This chain connects TRBV7-9 to TRBJ2-5; no clear D gene. The germline gives CDR1 SEHNR, CDR2 FQNEAQ (reference sequence). The CDR3 covers 14 residues. Trimming removed 1 base from V and 5 bases from J, with 11 bases in between. DNA for the CDR3: TGTGCCAGCAGCTTAGTTTCGGGTTGGGAGACCCAGTACTTC. It translates to CASSLVSGWETQYF.

This chain joins TRBV4-3 and TRBJ2-5, with TRBD1 matching over 7 bases. Germline lookup yields CDR1 LGHNA and CDR2 YSLEER. J was trimmed by 4 bases and V by 1 base; bases with no gene match: 9. This CDR3 is 16 amino acids long. Here the CDR3 reads CASSQAATGVRETQYF. DNA of the CDR3: TGCGCCAGCAGCCAAGCTGCAACAGGGGTCAGAGAGACCCAGTACTTC.

V usage is TRBV5-4 and J usage is TRBJ1-2, with 10 bases fitting TRBD1. Looked up from germline, CDR1 is SGHNT and CDR2 is YYREEE (reference sequence). Trimming cost V 5 bases and J 5 bases; bases outside gene matches: 6. This CDR3 comprises 14 residues. The CDR3 spells CASREGQGNYGYTF. The CDR3 DNA sequence: TGTGCCAGCAGAGAGGGACAGGGGAATTATGGCTACACCTTC. Supplemented by reference TRBV5-4 and TRBJ1-2, the full variable domain reads ETGVTQSPTHLIKTRGQQVTLRCSSQSGHNTVSWYQQALGQGPQFIFQYYREEENGRGNFPPRFSGLQFPNYSSELNVNALELDDSALYLCASREGQGNYGYTFGSGTRLTVV.

This clone appeared a single time. V and J are TRBV5-1 and TRBJ1-1; D may be TRBD1 (5 bases). The CDR3 loop spans 15 amino acids. Between the trimmed V and J ends, which lost 2 bases and 3 bases, there was a span of 14 bases. Germline-derived CDR1 and CDR2 are SGHRS and YFSETQ. The CDR3 here is CASSFSLGVDTEAFF. Written as DNA, the CDR3 is TGCGCCAGCAGCTTCTCTTTAGGGGTTGACACTGAAGCTTTCTTT.

This chain joins TRBV19 and TRBJ1-5, with D tentatively TRBD1 (5 bases). Germline loops: CDR1 LNHDA, CDR2 SQIVND (reference sequence). The V end lost 7 bases, the J end lost 7 bases, and 17 bases lay between the germline ends. The length of the CDR3 is 14 residues. The CDR3 protein is CASTPRSGWQPQHF. The CDR3 nucleotides read TGTGCCAGTACCCCTAGGTCAGGGTGGCAGCCCCAGCATTTT.

The chain employs TRBV29-1 and TRBJ1-1, with TRBD1 as a possible D gene (5 bases). Germline V gives CDR1 SQVTM, CDR2 ANQGSEA. Trimming removed 5 bases from V and 2 bases from J, with 12 bases in between. The CDR3 runs 13 residues. The CDR3 DNA sequence: TGCAGCGTTTCCCGGGGGGAAAACACTGAAGCTTTCTTT. This gives the protein CSVSRGENTEAFF.

This clone was counted ten times or more. The chain is built from TRBV30 and TRBJ2-2, with D tentatively TRBD1 (6 bases). From germline, CDR1 is GTSNPN and CDR2 SVGIG (reference sequence). The CDR3 is made up of 12 amino acids. V lost 4 bases, J lost 5 bases, and 8 bases lay in between. Written as DNA, the CDR3 is TGTGCCTGGACAGGGGCGACCGGGGAGCTGTTTTTT. It translates to CAWTGATGELFF. The variable domain in full, with the rest retrieved from reference TRBV30 and TRBJ2-2, is SQTIHQWPATLVQPVGSPLSLECTVEGTSNPNLYWYRQAAGRGLQLLFYSVGIGQISSEVPQNLSASRPQDRQFILSSKKLLLSDSGFYLCAWTGATGELFFGEGSRLTVL.

The chain is built from TRBV11-2 and TRBJ2-1; the match to TRBD2 covers 10 bases. CDR3 size: 19 residues. Germline values: CDR1 SGHAT, CDR2 FQNNGV. The V and J ends lost 0 bases and 0 bases, in that order; junction bases with no gene match: 8. In DNA form, the CDR3 reads TGTGCCAGCAGCTTAGATTGGCTAGCGGGGGCTCTCTCCTACAATGAGCAGTTCTTC. It encodes CASSLDWLAGALSYNEQFF.